This TCR beta chain was identified in a study of CD8+ T cells in alopecia areata (dated by TCRdb to the late 2010s). At the level of the whole study: Treated patients were enrolled in an open-label pilot trial of oral tofacitinib, 5 to 10 mg twice daily, for moderate-to-severe alopecia areata. Amplification of TCRbeta CDR3 regions was done by immunoSEQ multiplex PCR using 35 Vbeta forward primers and 13 Jbeta reverse primers. Biopsies were taken from tofacitinib-treated patients at baseline and again at 4 and 24 weeks into treatment, and several of those patients also had a later scalp biopsy. Scalp clonality was compared among normal scalp (n=4), patchy alopecia areata scalp (n=8), and alopecia totalis/universalis scalp (n=8). Tofacitinib was given for 6 to 18 months, followed by 6 months of follow-up off drug to assess delayed response and recurrence. Scalp tissue and sorted CD4+ and CD8+ peripheral blood T cells from patchy and totalis/universalis alopecia areata patients and from healthy controls were covered by human TCRbeta sequencing. RNA was extracted with the PAXgene miRNA kit for fixed scalp, the miRNeasy kit for PBMCs, and the RNeasy kit for mouse skin. The study used high-throughput TCRbeta sequencing to examine T cell clonal expansion in alopecia areata, in both the C3H/HeJ mouse model and human patients. The SALT score, which quantifies the percentage of affected scalp surface area, was used to measure disease severity in treated patients. The paper's findings and limits, for the study overall: Compared with normal scalp, lesional scalp, particularly in alopecia totalis/universalis, had higher clonality and more expanded CD8+ clones, which suggests antigenic drive. Because the treated cohort was small and had only one nonresponder, larger studies are needed to examine links between baseline CD8+ expansion and response. Scalp TCR repertoire analysis is complicated because resident alphabeta T cells in normal human skin are also sequenced, whereas mouse skin is dominated by gammadelta T cells. Many expanded lesional clones persisted in scalp and blood during tofacitinib treatment, which may partly explain relapse after stopping treatment. With tofacitinib, both scalp clonality and the number of expanded CD8+ clones among the top 100 scalp clones went down significantly. Shared TCR sequences between patients were less evident than in mice, which may be partly attributable to HLA diversity in the patient population.

This specimen's time point label, interpreted: about four weeks on oral tofacitinib. In light of the paper, this sample's treatment or condition label describes: oral pan-JAK inhibitor, 5-10 mg twice daily. Peripheral blood and lesional scalp punch biopsies were obtained from patients with alopecia areata. PBMCs were separated by density centrifugation and stained for CD3, CD4 and CD8, after which CD4+ and CD8+ T cells were sorted on a FACSAria. The germline V gene (reference sequence) yields SGHNT for CDR1 and YYREEE for CDR2. Cut back by 0 bases and 5 bases, the V and J ends lie 11 bases apart. The CDR3 runs 14 amino acids, cysteine and phenylalanine included. Left in the record is the CDR3 DNA by itself, 42 bases read in frame from the first base. Receptor amplification or capture employed the immunoSEQ multiplex PCR assay. To provide template for TCR sequencing, every sample had RNA extracted and reverse transcribed into cDNA. First-strand cDNA was synthesized using SuperScript III with a 2:1 mix of oligo-dT and random hexamers. A synthetic immune receptor repertoire was used to assess amplification bias, and residual bias was removed computationally. Processing in the source paper ran as follows. After raw reads were preprocessed to remove errors, the CDR3 was defined following IMGT conventions as running from the conserved cysteine to phenylalanine. Clonality was computed as 1 minus the Shannon entropy, with the entropy normalized by log2 of the number of productive unique TCRs. Whether each scalp clone was CD4 or CD8 was inferred by checking scalp TCRbeta sequences against the CD4 and CD8 repertoires from sorted blood. TCRdb provides this immuneACCESS table in a form limited to in-frame rearrangements. Some clones are lacking; in checked studies, under half of them reflect an unresolved V gene, and why the rest are absent is not known. The V and J calls and clone size come from that table; D and trimming were worked out from the DNA. The sample profile shows about 190,000 clones; around 60% of them were found once. The top ten clones comprise approximately 0.7% of the sample.

Concerning this clone itself: Its antigen remains unidentified. Per-nucleotide qualities are absent, and no much larger clonotype sits a single base away.

The chain joins TRBV5-4 to TRBJ1-1; TRBD1 is a weak D gene call, 5 bases matching. The clonotype originates from a human donor with alopecia areata. Material: CD4+ T cells sorted from blood, obtained at week 4, from a patient treated with tofacitinib. The DNA reads as follows: TGTGCCAGCAGCTTGGCAGGGAAGAGGACTGAAGCTTTCTTT. Translated, this gives CASSLAGKRTEAFF.